There are many counts of the clone carrying this T cell receptor (beta chain). This sample is part of a study of human T cells and chemical hapten exposure. As for the study in general: Small volume differences among pooled libraries mainly caused per-sample TCR yield variation.

Trimming removed 5 bases from V and 1 base from J, with 14 bases in between. Germline loops: CDR1 SNHLY, CDR2 FYNNEI. The CDR3 runs 15 residues. TCRdb itself ran the RACE reads through MiXCR, one entry per CDR3 protein. Found here are roughly 380,000 distinct CDR3 sequences, about 6% of them singletons; the top ten hold less than 6.5%. Time point meaning: patch test 2, 6 weeks after DPC sensitization. Specified treatment: therapeutic diphenylcyclopropenone sensitization with weekly scalp DPC. At patch-test visits, sampling came before the patch test. Suited to DPC and affected by alopecia, the donors ranged from 18 to 70 years old.

The chain joins TRBV2 to TRBJ1-1; the D gene is possibly TRBD1 (5 bases). The receptor was isolated from a woman between 18 and 29 years old with alopecia areata. Some clones in this sample may be carry-over from other donors' samples. The input for sequencing was whole blood, taken in connection with sensitization to the hapten diphenylcyclopropenone (DPC). The DNA for the CDR3 is TGTGCCAGCAGTAGGGACGGCCGATGGAACACTGAAGCTTTCTTT. Its translation: CASSRDGRWNTEAFF.